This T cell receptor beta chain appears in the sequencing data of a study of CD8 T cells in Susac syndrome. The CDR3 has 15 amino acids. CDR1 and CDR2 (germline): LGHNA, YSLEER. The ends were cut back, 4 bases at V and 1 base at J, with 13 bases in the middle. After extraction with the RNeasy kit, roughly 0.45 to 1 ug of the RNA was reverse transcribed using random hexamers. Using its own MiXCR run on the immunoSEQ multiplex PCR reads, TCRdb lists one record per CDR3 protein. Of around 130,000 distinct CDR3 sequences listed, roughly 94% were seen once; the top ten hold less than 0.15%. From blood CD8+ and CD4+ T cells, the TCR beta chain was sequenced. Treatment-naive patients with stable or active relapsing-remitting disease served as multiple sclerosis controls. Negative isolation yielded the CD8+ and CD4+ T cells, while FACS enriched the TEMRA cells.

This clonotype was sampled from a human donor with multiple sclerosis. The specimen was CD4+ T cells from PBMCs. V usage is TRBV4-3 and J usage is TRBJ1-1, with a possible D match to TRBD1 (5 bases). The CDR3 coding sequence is TGCGCCAGCAGCCCCTCTCCCCAGGGGAACACTGAAGCTTTCTTT. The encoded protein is CASSPSPQGNTEAFF.